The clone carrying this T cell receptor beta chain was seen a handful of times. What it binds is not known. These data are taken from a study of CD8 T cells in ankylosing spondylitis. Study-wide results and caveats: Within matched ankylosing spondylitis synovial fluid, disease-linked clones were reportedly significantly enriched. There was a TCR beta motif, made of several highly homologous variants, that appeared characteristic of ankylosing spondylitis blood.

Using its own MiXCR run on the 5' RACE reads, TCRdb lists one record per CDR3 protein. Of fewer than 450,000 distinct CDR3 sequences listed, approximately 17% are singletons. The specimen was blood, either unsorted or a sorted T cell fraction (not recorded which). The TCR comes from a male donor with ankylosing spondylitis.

The CDR3 here is CASSHRATGELFF. The CDR3 DNA reads as TGTGCCAGCAGCCACAGGGCGACCGGGGAGCTGTTTTTT. This rearrangement joins TRBV12-3 or TRBV12-4 to TRBJ2-2; weak D call: TRBD1 (6 bases). The CDR3 is 13 residues long. Between the trimmed V and J ends, which lost 6 bases and 5 bases, there was a span of 10 bases.